Below, 17 T cell receptor beta chains from the same sample are listed, as sequenced in a study of blood T cell repertoires in COVID-19. Some clones are missing from TCRdb's copy, which holds only in-frame ones; the method was immunoSEQ multiplex PCR. The sample has 150,000 to 200,000 clones, 88% seen once. The material sequenced was peripheral blood. Receptors were obtained from a woman aged 25 to 39 with acute or convalescent COVID-19.

V and J are TRBV21-1 and TRBJ2-5; the table gives TRBD1 as D, unverified against the DNA. TRBV21-1 is listed as a pseudogene. This CDR3 contains 12 residues. The CDR3 bases are TGTGCCAGGACAGGGGCCCAAGAGACCCAGTACTTC. Protein product: CARTGAQETQYF.

J is TRBJ1-5 and V is TRBV15, with D unclear. CDR1 is LNHNV and CDR2 is YYDKDF in the germline V gene (reference sequence). CDR3 length equals 15 residues. V dropped 1 base and J dropped 1 base, with 8 bases sitting between them. The CDR3: CATSRGRGSNQPQHF. The CDR3 nucleotides read TGTGCCACCAGCAGAGGCCGGGGAAGCAATCAGCCCCAGCATTTT.

The chain has TRBV2 and TRBJ2-7; 10 bases line up with TRBD2. CDR1 and CDR2 from the germline V gene are SNHLY and FYNNEI. There are 12 residues in the CDR3. V dropped 7 bases and J dropped 5; count of bases not matched to a gene: 2. CDR3 nucleotide sequence: TGTGCCAGCATAGCGGGAGGACACGAGCAGTACTTC. Its protein is CASIAGGHEQYF.

Note on this clone: The germline gene is not matched at one end of the junction; a read error may be the cause. The V and J genes are TRBV28 and TRBJ1-3, with a weak D call TRBD1 (6 bases). Germline assignment: CDR1 MDHEN and CDR2 SYDVKM. The CDR3 is 12 amino acids. In DNA form, the CDR3 reads TGTGCCAGCAGTAATACAGGCAGGGGTTGGAGTTTT. As protein: CASSNTGRGWSF.

The chain has TRBV5-5 and TRBJ1-2, with 7 bases identical to TRBD1. Trimming at V came to 2 bases and at J to 9 bases, leaving 4 bases not matched to a gene. Germline CDR1 SGHKS, CDR2 YYEKEE (reference sequence). The CDR3 is made up of 12 amino acids. Written as DNA, the CDR3 is TGTGCCAGCAGCTTTGACAGGGTCAGCTACACCTTC. It encodes CASSFDRVSYTF.

This clone was seen a single time. The chain carries TRBV6-6 and TRBJ1-4; D is unresolved. With 8 bases removed from V and 8 bases from J, the gap between germline ends came to 12 bases. The CDR3 covers 12 residues. The germline V gene encodes CDR1 MNHNY and CDR2 SVGAGI (reference sequence). CDR3 region: CASLTSGEKLFF. The CDR3 bases are TGTGCCAGCCTTACCTCCGGGGAAAAACTGTTTTTT.

This chain connects TRBV28 to TRBJ2-4; possible D gene TRBD1, 6 bases. The V and J ends lost 3 bases and 7 bases respectively, with 16 bases between them. This CDR3 is built from 15 residues. Germline V gene lookup returns CDR1 MDHEN and CDR2 SYDVKM. The CDR3: CASSFARTASNIQYF. Written as DNA, the CDR3 is TGTGCCAGCAGTTTTGCCAGGACAGCTTCTAACATTCAGTACTTC. The entire variable domain, with the rest obtained from reference TRBV28 and TRBJ2-4, is as follows: DVKVTQSSRYLVKRTGEKVFLECVQDMDHENMFWYRQDPGLGLRLIYFSYDVKMKEKGDIPEGYSVSREKKERFSLILESASTNQTSMYLCASSFARTASNIQYFGAGTRLSVL.

The table lists this clone with a few counts. The rearrangement links TRBV4-1 to TRBJ1-1, with D tentatively TRBD1 (6 bases). Germline assignment: CDR1 MGHRA and CDR2 YSYEKL. Trimming removed 0 bases from V and 0 bases from J, with 14 bases in between. This CDR3 is built from 17 residues. CDR3 DNA: TGCGCCAGCAGCCAAGAGGCTTTTAGGGGGATGAACACTGAAGCTTTCTTT. Translation gives CASSQEAFRGMNTEAFF.

The chain uses TRBV6-5 and TRBJ2-1; D might be TRBD2 (6 bases). Germline CDR1 is MNHEY and CDR2 is SVGAGI. The CDR3 is made up of 16 amino acids. The V end lost 3 bases, the J end lost 4 bases, and 16 bases lay between the germline ends. The CDR3 DNA is TGTGCCAGCAGTTATCTGGGACTGACTACTTACAATGAGCAGTTCTTC. It translates to CASSYLGLTTYNEQFF.

This clone was detected only once. The V call is TRBV7-2, the J call TRBJ1-2; 8 bases line up with TRBD1. V trimming: 5 bases; J trimming: 4 bases; junction bases outside the gene matches: 3. The CDR3 has 13 amino acids. Germline lookup yields CDR1 SGHTA and CDR2 FQGNSA. In DNA, the CDR3 is TGTGCCAGCAGCGTAGACAGGGGCTATGGCTACACCTTC. Translation gives CASSVDRGYGYTF.

The V and J genes are TRBV11-2 and TRBJ1-5; TRBD1 is a possible D gene (6 bases). V lost 0 bases, J lost 3 bases, and 9 bases lay in between. Germline V gene data show CDR1 as SGHAT and CDR2 as FQNNGV. This CDR3 contains 15 residues. CDR3 nucleotides: TGTGCCAGCAGCTTAGAACAGGGCCCCAATCAGCCCCAGCATTTT. This translates into CASSLEQGPNQPQHF.

The rearrangement uses TRBV10-3 and TRBJ2-6, with unresolved D. Germline V lookup: CDR1 ENHRY, CDR2 SYGVKD. Trimming left V 0 bases short and J 0 bases short, with 9 bases between. This CDR3 contains 17 residues. CDR3 coding DNA: TGTGCCATCAGTGAGTCCCTGGGCACCTCTGGGGCCAACGTCCTGACTTTC. This gives the protein CAISESLGTSGANVLTF.

The table lists this clone with a count of one. This chain connects TRBV12-3 or TRBV12-4 to TRBJ1-1; maybe TRBD1 (5 bases). This CDR3 comprises 12 residues. The germline V and J ends were trimmed by 8 bases and 8 bases, with 15 bases remaining between them. For the CDR3, the DNA is TGTGCCAGCTCCGATCGCGGGGGGGAAGCTTTCTTT. It encodes CASSDRGGEAFF.

The chain uses TRBV24-1 and TRBJ2-3, with TRBD2 matching 13 bases. Trimming at V came to 4 bases and at J to 5 bases, leaving 8 bases not matched to a gene. Germline V lookup: CDR1 KGHDR, CDR2 SFDVKD. This CDR3 has 17 amino acids. The CDR3 protein is CATSEAGTSGNQDTQYF. CDR3 nucleotides: TGTGCCACCAGTGAGGCCGGGACTAGCGGGAATCAAGATACGCAGTATTTT.

The CDR3 DNA reads as TGTGCCAGCAGCCCCGGTGGGCAGGGGAACATTCAGTACTTC. It is translated as CASSPGGQGNIQYF. The chain is built from TRBV4-2 and TRBJ2-4; D might be TRBD1 (6 bases). Trimming stripped 4 bases from V and 7 bases from J, with 14 bases between. Germline loops: CDR1 LGHNA, CDR2 YNFKEQ. This CDR3 contains 14 residues.

This rearrangement joins TRBV25-1 to TRBJ2-1; weak D call: TRBD1 (6 bases). This CDR3 contains 13 residues. Germline V gene data show CDR1 as MGHDK and CDR2 as SYGVNS. Trimming took off 8 bases at V and 6 bases at J, with 14 bases between the two ends. The CDR3 sequence is CASGWIGGNEQFF. The CDR3 coding sequence is TGTGCCAGCGGGTGGATAGGGGGCAATGAGCAGTTCTTC. Supplemented by reference TRBV25-1 and TRBJ2-1, the full variable domain reads EADIYQTPRYLVIGTGKKITLECSQTMGHDKMYWYQQDPGMELHLIHYSYGVNSTEKGDLSSESTVSRIRTEHFPLTLESARPSHTSQYLCASGWIGGNEQFFGPGTRLTVL.

This chain links TRBV5-6 with TRBJ1-2, with 8 bases lining up with TRBD1. The germline gives CDR1 SGHDT, CDR2 YYEEEE. The junction had 5 bases not matched to a gene; V was cut back by 0 bases and J by 7 bases. The CDR3 has 14 residues. CDR3 nucleotide sequence: TGTGCCAGCAGCTTGGTGACAGGGGCTGGTGGCTACACCTTC. This gives the protein CASSLVTGAGGYTF.